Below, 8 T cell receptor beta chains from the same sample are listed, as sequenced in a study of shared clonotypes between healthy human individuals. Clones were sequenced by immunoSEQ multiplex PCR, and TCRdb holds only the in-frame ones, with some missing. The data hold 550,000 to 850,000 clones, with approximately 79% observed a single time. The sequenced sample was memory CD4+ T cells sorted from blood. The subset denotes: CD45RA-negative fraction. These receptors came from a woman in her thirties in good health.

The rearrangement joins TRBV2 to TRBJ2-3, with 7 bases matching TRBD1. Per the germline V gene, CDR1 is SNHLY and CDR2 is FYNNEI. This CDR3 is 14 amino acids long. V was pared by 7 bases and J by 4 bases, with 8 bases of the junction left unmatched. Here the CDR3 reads CASTRGPGSDTQYF. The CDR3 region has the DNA TGTGCCAGCACGAGGGGGCCGGGATCAGATACGCAGTATTTT.

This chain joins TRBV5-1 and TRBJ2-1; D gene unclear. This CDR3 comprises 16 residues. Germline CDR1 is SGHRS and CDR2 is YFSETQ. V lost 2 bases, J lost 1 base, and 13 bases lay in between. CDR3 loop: CASSFWGIESYNEQFF. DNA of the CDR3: TGCGCCAGCAGCTTTTGGGGAATAGAGTCCTACAATGAGCAGTTCTTC.

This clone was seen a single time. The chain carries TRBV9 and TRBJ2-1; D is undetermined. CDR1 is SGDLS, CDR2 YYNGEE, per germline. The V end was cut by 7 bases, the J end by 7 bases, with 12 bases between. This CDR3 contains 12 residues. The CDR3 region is CASATHSNEQFF. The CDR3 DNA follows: TGTGCCAGCGCCACTCATAGTAATGAGCAGTTCTTC.

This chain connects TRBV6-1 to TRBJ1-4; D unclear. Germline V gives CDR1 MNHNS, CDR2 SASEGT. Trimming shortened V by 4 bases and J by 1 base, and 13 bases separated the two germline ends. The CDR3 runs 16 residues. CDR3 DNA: TGTGCCAGCAGTGGCTCTTCAGCCGGAACTAATGAAAAACTGTTTTTT. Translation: CASSGSSAGTNEKLFF.

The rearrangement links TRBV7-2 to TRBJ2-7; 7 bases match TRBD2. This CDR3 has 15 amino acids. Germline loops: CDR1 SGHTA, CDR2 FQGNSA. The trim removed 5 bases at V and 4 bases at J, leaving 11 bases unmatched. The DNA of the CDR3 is TGTGCCAGCAGCATAGGAGGGCAGGGAGGGTACGAGCAGTACTTC. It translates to CASSIGGQGGYEQYF.

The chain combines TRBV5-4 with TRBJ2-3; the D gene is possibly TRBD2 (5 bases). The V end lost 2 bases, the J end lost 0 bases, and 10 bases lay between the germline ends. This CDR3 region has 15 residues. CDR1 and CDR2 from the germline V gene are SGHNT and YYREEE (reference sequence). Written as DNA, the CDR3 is TGTGCCAGCAGCTTTCCGCAGCGGAGCACAGATACGCAGTATTTT. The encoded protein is CASSFPQRSTDTQYF.

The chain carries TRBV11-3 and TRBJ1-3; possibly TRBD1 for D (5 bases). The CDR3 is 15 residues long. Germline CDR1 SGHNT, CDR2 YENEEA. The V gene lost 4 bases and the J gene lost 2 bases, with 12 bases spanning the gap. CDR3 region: CASSSGTHTGNTIYF. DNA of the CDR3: TGTGCCAGCAGCTCCGGGACCCACACTGGAAACACCATATATTTT.

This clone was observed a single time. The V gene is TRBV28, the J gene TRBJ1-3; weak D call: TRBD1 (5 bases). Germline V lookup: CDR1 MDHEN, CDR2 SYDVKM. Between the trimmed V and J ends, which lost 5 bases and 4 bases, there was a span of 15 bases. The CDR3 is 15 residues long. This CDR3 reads CASSTARVAGNTIYF. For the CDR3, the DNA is TGTGCCAGCAGTACAGCCAGGGTTGCCGGAAACACCATATATTTT.